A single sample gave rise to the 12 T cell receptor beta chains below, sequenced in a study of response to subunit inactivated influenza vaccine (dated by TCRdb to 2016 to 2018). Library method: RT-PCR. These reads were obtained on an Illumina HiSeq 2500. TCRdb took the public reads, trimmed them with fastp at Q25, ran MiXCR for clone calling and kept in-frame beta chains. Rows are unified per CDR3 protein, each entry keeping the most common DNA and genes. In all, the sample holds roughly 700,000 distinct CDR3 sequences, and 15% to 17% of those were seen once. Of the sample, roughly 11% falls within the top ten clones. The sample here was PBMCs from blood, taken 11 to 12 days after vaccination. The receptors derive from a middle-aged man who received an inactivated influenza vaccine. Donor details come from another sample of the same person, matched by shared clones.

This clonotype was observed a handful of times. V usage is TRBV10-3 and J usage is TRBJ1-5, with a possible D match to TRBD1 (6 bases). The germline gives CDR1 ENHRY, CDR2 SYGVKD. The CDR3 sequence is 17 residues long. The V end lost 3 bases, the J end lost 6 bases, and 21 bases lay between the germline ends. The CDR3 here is CAISEVRVGGRGQPQHF. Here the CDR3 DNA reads TGTGCCATCAGTGAAGTTAGGGTTGGGGGCCGGGGTCAGCCCCAGCATTTT.

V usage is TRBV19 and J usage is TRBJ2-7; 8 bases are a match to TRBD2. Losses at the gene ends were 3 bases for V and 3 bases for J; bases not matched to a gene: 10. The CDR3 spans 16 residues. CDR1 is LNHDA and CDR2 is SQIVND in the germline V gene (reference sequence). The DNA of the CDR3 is TGTGCCAGTAGTATTGCGCGGGGGGACTACGGCTACGAGCAGTACTTC. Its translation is CASSIARGDYGYEQYF.

CDR3 nucleotides: TGCGCCAGCAGCTCAACAGGACCGAACACCGGGGAGCTGTTTTTT. This gives the protein CASSSTGPNTGELFF. V usage is TRBV5-1 and J usage is TRBJ2-2; D is perhaps TRBD1 (5 bases). The CDR3 sequence is 15 residues long. Trimming left V 3 bases short and J 0 bases short, with 9 bases between. The germline CDR1 and CDR2 sequences are SGHRS and YFSETQ. Full variable domain (remainder filled in from reference TRBV5-1 and TRBJ2-2): KAGVTQTPRYLIKTRGQQVTLSCSPISGHRSVSWYQQTPGQGLQFLFEYFSETQRNKGNFPGRFSGRQFSNSRSEMNVSTLELGDSALYLCASSSTGPNTGELFFGEGSRLTVL.

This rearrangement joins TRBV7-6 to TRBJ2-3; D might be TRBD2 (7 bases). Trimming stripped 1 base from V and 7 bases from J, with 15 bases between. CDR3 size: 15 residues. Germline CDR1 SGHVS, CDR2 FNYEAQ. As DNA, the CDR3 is TGTGCCAGCAGCTTAGAGGAGGGGGGGCGCTATACGCAGTATTTT. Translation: CASSLEEGGRYTQYF.

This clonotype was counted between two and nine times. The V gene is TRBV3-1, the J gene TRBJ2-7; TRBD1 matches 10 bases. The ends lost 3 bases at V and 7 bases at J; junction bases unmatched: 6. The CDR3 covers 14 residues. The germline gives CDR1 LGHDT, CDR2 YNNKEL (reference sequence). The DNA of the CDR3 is TGTGCCAGCAGCCAGGGACAGGGGAGGAGGGAGCAGTACTTC. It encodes CASSQGQGRREQYF.

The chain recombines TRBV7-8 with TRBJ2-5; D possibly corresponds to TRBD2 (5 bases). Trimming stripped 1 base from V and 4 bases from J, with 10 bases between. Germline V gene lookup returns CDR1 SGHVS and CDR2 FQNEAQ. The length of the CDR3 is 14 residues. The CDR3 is CASSLVFGIETQYF. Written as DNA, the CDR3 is TGTGCCAGCAGCTTAGTTTTCGGGATAGAGACCCAGTACTTC. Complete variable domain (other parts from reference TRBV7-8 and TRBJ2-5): GAGVSQSPRYKVAKRGQDVALRCDPISGHVSLFWYQQALGQGPEFLTYFQNEAQLDKSGLPSDRFFAERPEGSVSTLKIQRTQQEDSAVYLCASSLVFGIETQYFGPGTRLLVL.

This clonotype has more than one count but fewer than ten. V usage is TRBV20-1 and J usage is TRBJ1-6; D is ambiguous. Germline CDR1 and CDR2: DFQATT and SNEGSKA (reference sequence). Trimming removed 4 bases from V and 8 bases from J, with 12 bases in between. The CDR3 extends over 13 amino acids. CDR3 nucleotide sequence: TGCAGTGCTAACCTATTGGTGGATTCACCCCTCCACTTT. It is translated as CSANLLVDSPLHF.

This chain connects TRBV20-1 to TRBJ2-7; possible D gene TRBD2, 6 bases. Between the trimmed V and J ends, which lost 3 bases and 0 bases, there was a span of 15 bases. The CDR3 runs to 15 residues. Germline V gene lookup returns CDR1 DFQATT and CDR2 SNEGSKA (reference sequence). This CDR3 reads CSARPGTGGSYEQYF. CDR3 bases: TGCAGTGCTAGGCCCGGGACTGGGGGCTCCTACGAGCAGTACTTC.

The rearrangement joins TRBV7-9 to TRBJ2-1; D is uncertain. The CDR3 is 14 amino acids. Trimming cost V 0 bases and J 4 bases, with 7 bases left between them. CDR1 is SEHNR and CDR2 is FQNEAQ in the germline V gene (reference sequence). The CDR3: CASSLATEYNEQFF. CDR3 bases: TGTGCCAGCAGCTTAGCCACGGAGTACAATGAGCAGTTCTTC.

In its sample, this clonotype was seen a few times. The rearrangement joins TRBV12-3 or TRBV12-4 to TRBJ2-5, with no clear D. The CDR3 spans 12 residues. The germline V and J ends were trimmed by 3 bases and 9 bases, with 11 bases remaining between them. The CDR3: CASSLGKVAQYF. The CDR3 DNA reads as TGTGCCAGCAGTTTGGGCAAGGTAGCCCAGTACTTC.

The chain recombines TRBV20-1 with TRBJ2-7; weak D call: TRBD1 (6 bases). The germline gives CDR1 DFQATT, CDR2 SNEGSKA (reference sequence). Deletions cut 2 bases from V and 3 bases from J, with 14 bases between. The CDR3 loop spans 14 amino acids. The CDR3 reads CSARPTGTGYEQYF. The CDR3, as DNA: TGCAGTGCTAGACCTACAGGGACCGGCTACGAGCAGTACTTC.

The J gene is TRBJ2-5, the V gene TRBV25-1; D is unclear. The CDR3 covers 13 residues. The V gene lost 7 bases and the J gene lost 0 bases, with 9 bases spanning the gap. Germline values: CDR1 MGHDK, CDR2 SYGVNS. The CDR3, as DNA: TGTGCCAGCAAGCTGGGCCACCAAGAGACCCAGTACTTC. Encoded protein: CASKLGHQETQYF. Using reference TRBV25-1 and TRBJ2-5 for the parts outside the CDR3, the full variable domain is EADIYQTPRYLVIGTGKKITLECSQTMGHDKMYWYQQDPGMELHLIHYSYGVNSTEKGDLSSESTVSRIRTEHFPLTLESARPSHTSQYLCASKLGHQETQYFGPGTRLLVL.